The 8 T cell receptor beta chains listed next were all sequenced from one sample in a study of radiation and T cells in renal cell carcinoma. Clones were sequenced by immunoSEQ multiplex PCR, and TCRdb holds only the in-frame ones, with some missing. The data hold around 81,000 clones, with roughly 80% observed a single time. Time point described: blood 4 weeks post-SBRT, at nephrectomy. The treatment was: 15 Gy SBRT to primary tumor, nephrectomy 4 weeks later. Sequences were derived from blood, sampled from a patient whose treatment included radiotherapy and nephrectomy. The receptors shown here come from a man over 45 with renal cell carcinoma.

The chain recombines TRBV18 with TRBJ1-5; 8 bases map to TRBD1. The CDR3 spans 15 residues. Trimming took 6 bases from V and 1 from J; bases not matched to a gene: 5. The germline V gene encodes CDR1 KGHSH and CDR2 LQKENI. The chain's CDR3 is CASSKDRASNQPQHF. As DNA, the CDR3 is TGTGCCAGCTCGAAGGACAGGGCCAGCAATCAGCCCCAGCATTTT.

The chain is built from TRBV4-3 and TRBJ1-2, with 7 bases lining up with TRBD1. The germline V gene encodes CDR1 LGHNA and CDR2 YSLEER. The length of the CDR3 is 15 residues. Germline trimming cut 6 bases from V and 5 bases from J; bases unmatched to any gene: 12. The CDR3 loop reads CASSSAGIQGYGYTF. The CDR3 DNA is TGCGCCAGCAGTTCGGCCGGGATACAGGGGTATGGCTACACCTTC.

The chain recombines TRBV27 with TRBJ1-5; 8 nucleotides align to TRBD1. With V trimmed by 6 bases and J by 5 bases, 3 bases remained unmatched. Germline-derived CDR1 and CDR2 are MNHEY and SMNVEV (reference sequence). There are 13 residues in the CDR3. As DNA, the CDR3 is TGTGCCAGCAGCCAGGACAGGGATCAGCCCCAGCATTTT. Protein: CASSQDRDQPQHF.

The chain employs TRBV28 and TRBJ2-7, with D perhaps assigned TRBD1 or TRBD2 (5 bases each). This CDR3 comprises 14 residues. V lost 5 bases and J lost 4, with 15 bases in between. In germline, CDR1 is MDHEN, CDR2 SYDVKM. The CDR3 spells CASSTGTLRYEQYF. As DNA, the CDR3 is TGTGCCAGCAGTACCGGGACCCTACGATACGAGCAGTACTTC.

This rearrangement joins TRBV18 to TRBJ2-5, with 7 bases that match TRBD1. Germline assignment: CDR1 KGHSH and CDR2 LQKENI. Losses at the gene ends were 6 bases for V and 2 bases for J; bases not matched to a gene: 3. The CDR3 consists of 13 residues. The CDR3 region is CASSLGQQETQYF. CDR3 nucleotide sequence: TGTGCCAGCTCTCTGGGACAGCAAGAGACCCAGTACTTC. The full variable domain, its missing parts supplied by reference TRBV18 and TRBJ2-5, is NAGVMQNPRHLVRRRGQEARLRCSPMKGHSHVYWYRQLPEEGLKFMVYLQKENIIDESGMPKERFSAEFPKEGPSILRIQQVVRGDSAAYFCASSLGQQETQYFGPGTRLLVL.

This chain links TRBV7-9 with TRBJ1-5; 8 positions match TRBD1. The CDR3 loop spans 14 amino acids. Germline assignment: CDR1 SEHNR and CDR2 FQNEAQ (reference sequence). Trimming removed 5 bases from V and 3 bases from J; junction bases left unmatched: 3. The CDR3 loop is CASSVQGDNQPQHF. CDR3 nucleotides: TGTGCCAGCAGCGTACAGGGGGACAATCAGCCCCAGCATTTT. The complete variable domain, with remaining parts taken from reference TRBV7-9 and TRBJ1-5, reads DTGVSQNPRHKITKRGQNVTFRCDPISEHNRLYWYRQTLGQGPEFLTYFQNEAQLEKSRLLSDRFSAERPKGSFSTLEIQRTEQGDSAMYLCASSVQGDNQPQHFGDGTRLSIL.

This clone has a handful of counts. The V and J genes are TRBV19 and TRBJ1-5, with D possibly TRBD1 on 6 matching bases. Trimming pared 7 bases from V and 0 bases from J, leaving 16 bases between. Germline-derived CDR1 and CDR2 are LNHDA and SQIVND (reference sequence). This CDR3 contains 16 residues. CDR3 DNA: TGTGCCAGTAAGACCGGGGGCCTTTATAGCAATCAGCCCCAGCATTTT. Residues: CASKTGGLYSNQPQHF.

The V call is TRBV9, the J call TRBJ2-1; D is unresolved. Germline-derived CDR1 and CDR2 are SGDLS and YYNGEE. V lost 7 bases and J 8 bases, leaving 13 bases between the germline ends. There are 12 residues in the CDR3. CDR3 sequence reads: CASSKEYDEQFF. The CDR3 region has the DNA TGTGCCAGCTCAAAAGAGTACGATGAGCAGTTCTTC. The full variable domain, completed using reference TRBV9 and TRBJ2-1, is DSGVTQTPKHLITATGQRVTLRCSPRSGDLSVYWYQQSLDQGLQFLIQYYNGEERAKGNILERFSAQQFPDLHSELNLSSLELGDSALYFCASSKEYDEQFFGPGTRLTVL.